The entry that follows covers one TCR beta chain sequence. The antigen remains undetermined. The authors ran a second PCR of about 6 to 11 cycles using a sample-barcoded 5' primer and a J-beta primer mix. TCRdb redid the calling of the 5' RACE reads with MiXCR, one entry per CDR3 protein. In the table there are some 730,000 distinct CDR3 sequences, about 20% of which are singletons. This record comes from a study of blood T cells in healthy people across ages. Study findings and constraints: Roughly linear declines in TCR beta diversity per million T cells occurred with age.

Sequencing input: blood. The sequence came from an older man in good health.

In DNA, the CDR3 is TGTGCCAGCAGCTTAGTAGGGGGGGGCGCTGAAGCTTTCTTT. This translates into CASSLVGGGAEAFF. The chain uses TRBV11-2 and TRBJ1-1, with a possible D match to TRBD1 (6 bases). Trimming stripped 1 base from V and 6 bases from J, with 12 bases between. Germline V CDR1 and CDR2: SGHAT, FQNNGV. This CDR3 has 14 amino acids. Full variable domain (remainder filled in from reference TRBV11-2 and TRBJ1-1): EAGVAQSPRYKIIEKRQSVAFWCNPISGHATLYWYQQILGQGPKLLIQFQNNGVVDDSQLPKDRFSAERLKGVDSTLKIQPAKLEDSAVYLCASSLVGGGAEAFFGQGTRLTVV.